Shown below are 6 T cell receptor beta chains from a single sample sequenced in a study of CD8 T cells in Susac syndrome. Reverse transcription of roughly 0.45 to 1 ug RNA was performed with random hexamers. TCRdb called the immunoSEQ multiplex PCR reads again in MiXCR, with one record for every CDR3 protein. The sample holds fewer than 300,000 distinct CDR3 sequences, roughly 81% seen once. Sample: CD8+ T cells from PBMCs. These receptors were collected from a human donor with multiple sclerosis.

The chain uses TRBV19 and TRBJ2-7; perhaps TRBD2 as D (5 bases). This CDR3 region has 14 residues. From germline, CDR1 is LNHDA and CDR2 SQIVND (reference sequence). V lost 3 bases, J lost 0 bases, and 9 bases lay in between. DNA of the CDR3: TGTGCCAGTAGTATGGGAGACGCCTCCTACGAGCAGTACTTC. Translation gives CASSMGDASYEQYF.

V is TRBV9 and J is TRBJ1-4, with a tentative D call TRBD1 (5 bases). V gave up 4 bases and J gave up 3 bases, with 13 bases separating them. This CDR3 contains 15 residues. From germline, CDR1 is SGDLS and CDR2 YYNGEE. The CDR3 loop is CASSHSGTSNEKLFF. Written as DNA, the CDR3 is TGTGCCAGCAGCCACTCCGGGACCTCTAATGAAAAACTGTTTTTT.

The chain has TRBV2 and TRBJ2-1, with TRBD2 identical over 10 bases. V shed 2 bases, J shed 8 bases, and the junction held 9 bases outside the gene matches. Germline V gene sequence: CDR1 SNHLY, CDR2 FYNNEI. The CDR3 runs to 16 residues. CDR3 loop: CASSESGLAGVDEQFF. The CDR3 DNA reads TGTGCCAGCAGTGAATCTGGCCTAGCGGGAGTAGATGAGCAGTTCTTC.

V usage is TRBV6-2 or TRBV6-3 and J usage is TRBJ2-7; tentatively, D is TRBD2 (6 bases). From germline, CDR1 is MNHEY and CDR2 SVGEGT. This CDR3 comprises 15 residues. Trimming took 0 bases from V and 4 from J, leaving 13 bases between them. The CDR3 region has the DNA TGTGCCAGCAGTTACTCGGAGGGGACTCTATACGAGCAGTACTTC. This gives the protein CASSYSEGTLYEQYF.

The V gene is TRBV30, the J gene TRBJ2-2; a possible D gene is TRBD2 (5 bases). This CDR3 is 14 amino acids long. Germline V gene data show CDR1 as GTSNPN and CDR2 as SVGIG (reference sequence). The ends were cut back, 5 bases at V and 5 bases at J, with 15 bases in the middle. CDR3 in amino acids: CAWGPSRPTGELFF. In nucleotides, the CDR3 is TGTGCCTGGGGTCCTAGCAGACCTACCGGGGAGCTGTTTTTT. The variable domain in full, with the rest retrieved from reference TRBV30 and TRBJ2-2, is SQTIHQWPATLVQPVGSPLSLECTVEGTSNPNLYWYRQAAGRGLQLLFYSVGIGQISSEVPQNLSASRPQDRQFILSSKKLLLSDSGFYLCAWGPSRPTGELFFGEGSRLTVL.

This clonotype was seen only a few times. This chain joins TRBV6-1 and TRBJ2-1, with no clear D. Germline loops: CDR1 MNHNS, CDR2 SASEGT. This CDR3 region has 12 residues. V was trimmed by 5 bases and J by 6 bases, leaving 8 bases between them. This CDR3 reads CASSFSSNEQFF. The CDR3, as DNA: TGTGCCAGCAGTTTTAGCAGCAATGAGCAGTTCTTC.